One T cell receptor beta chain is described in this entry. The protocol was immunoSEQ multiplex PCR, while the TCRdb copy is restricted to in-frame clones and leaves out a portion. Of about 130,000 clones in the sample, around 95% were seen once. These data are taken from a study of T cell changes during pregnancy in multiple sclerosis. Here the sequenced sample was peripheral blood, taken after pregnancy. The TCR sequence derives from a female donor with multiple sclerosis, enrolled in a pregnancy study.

CDR3 DNA: TGTGCCAGCACCCCCTCGGGATACAATGAGCAGTTCTTC. This translates into CASTPSGYNEQFF. J is TRBJ2-1 and V is TRBV28; maybe TRBD2 (5 bases). Germline values: CDR1 MDHEN, CDR2 SYDVKM. V was pared by 7 bases and J by 4 bases, with 11 bases between. The CDR3 is 13 amino acids.